This entry describes one T cell receptor (beta chain). All TRB cDNA libraries came from 5' RACE performed with UMI labels. No DNA is given; TCRdb re-called the 5' RACE reads and lists each CDR3 protein once. The listing contains 75,000 or so distinct CDR3 sequences. Germline V gene lookup returns CDR1 DFQATT and CDR2 SNEGSKA (reference sequence). The CDR3 covers 15 residues. The sample originates from a study of CXCR3-negative and CXCR3-positive naive CD8 T cells. This chain links TRBV20-1 with TRBJ2-7; TCRdb names TRBD2, which stays unverified in the absence of DNA. Sequenced material: naive CXCR3- CD8+ T cells from blood. Subset reported: CD45RO-CCR7+CD27+CD95- naive CD8+ T cells lacking CXCR3 (TNR3-). The receptor was isolated from a human donor in good health. Some clones in this sample may be carry-over from other donors' samples. This CDR3 is CSAPPGGLADYEQYF.